One and the same sample provided the 9 T cell receptor beta chains below, sequenced in a study of cytomegalovirus exposure and HLA in healthy donors. 60 Vbeta and 13 Jbeta primers were used in PCR. Assay: immunoSEQ multiplex PCR; the TCRdb copy retains only in-frame clones and omits some. The profile shows about 180,000 clones, roughly 80% of them singletons. The source material was PBMCs. Receptor source: a man aged 25-45 years in good health and CMV-seropositive.

DNA of the CDR3: TGTGCCAGCAGCTTCCTAGCGGGAGTCGAGCAGTACTTC. Translated, it gives CASSFLAGVEQYF. V is TRBV7-8 and J is TRBJ2-7, with TRBD2 matching 10 bases. There are 13 residues in the CDR3. CDR1 and CDR2 (germline): SGHVS, FQNEAQ. After removal of 3 bases from V and 6 bases from J, the junction contained 2 bases not matched to a gene.

V gene TRBV13 combines with J gene TRBJ2-2, with a possible D match to TRBD1 (5 bases). The CDR3 covers 13 residues. Germline CDR1 PRHDT, CDR2 FYEKMQ (reference sequence). The V and J ends lost 2 bases and 7 bases respectively, with 8 bases between them. The CDR3 DNA reads as TGTGCCAGCAGCTTAAAGGGGTACGGGGAGCTGTTTTTT. Its translation is CASSLKGYGELFF.

The chain carries TRBV11-3 and TRBJ2-7; TRBD1 matches at 8 bases. CDR3 length: 14 residues. The V gene's germline CDR1 is SGHNT and CDR2 YENEEA. J lost 5 bases, V lost 6 bases, and 9 bases had no gene match. The CDR3 nucleotides are TGTGCCAGCAGTCGAATCCAGGGGGCTCACGAGCAGTACTTC. Its protein product is CASSRIQGAHEQYF.

This chain connects TRBV5-1 to TRBJ2-1, with 9 bases aligning to TRBD1. The CDR3 is 13 residues long. The germline V gene encodes CDR1 SGHRS and CDR2 YFSETQ. J gave up 9 bases and V 6 bases, and 7 bases lay outside the gene matches. CDR3 DNA: TGCGCCAGCACGGTGGGGACAGGGACTGAGCAGTTCTTC. The encoded protein is CASTVGTGTEQFF.

The rearrangement links TRBV2 to TRBJ1-6; D may be TRBD1 (5 bases). Trimming removed 5 bases at V and 0 bases at J, with 11 bases between. Germline V CDR1 and CDR2: SNHLY, FYNNEI. This CDR3 has 16 residues. CDR3 coding DNA: TGTGCCAGCAGTCGGGGGGGAAGCTCCTATAATTCACCCCTCCACTTT. Encoded protein: CASSRGGSSYNSPLHF.

The V and J genes are TRBV27 and TRBJ2-7; 7 bases fit TRBD1. Germline-derived CDR1 and CDR2 are MNHEY and SMNVEV (reference sequence). V lost 0 bases to trimming and J lost 9 bases; unmatched junction nucleotides: 8. The CDR3 has 14 residues. CDR3 protein: CASSLSLGAGGQYF. In nucleotides, the CDR3 is TGTGCCAGCAGTTTATCTCTCGGGGCAGGGGGGCAGTACTTC.

The chain joins TRBV11-3 to TRBJ1-3; tentative D call: TRBD1 (5 bases). The CDR3 loop spans 15 amino acids. V was trimmed by 5 bases and J by 0 bases, leaving 11 bases between them. Per germline, CDR1 SGHNT and CDR2 YENEEA. The CDR3 DNA follows: TGTGCCAGCAGCCTGACGACAGTCTCTGGAAACACCATATATTTT. Translating it yields CASSLTTVSGNTIYF.

This clone was seen a handful of times. The genes are TRBV4-1 and TRBJ2-7; 11 nucleotides match TRBD1. The CDR3 consists of 15 residues. After removal of 5 bases from V and 1 base from J, the junction contained 4 bases not matched to a gene. The germline V gene has CDR1 MGHRA and CDR2 YSYEKL. DNA for the CDR3: TGCGCCAGCAGCGGACAGGGGGCGAGGTCCTACGAGCAGTACTTC. Amino acids: CASSGQGARSYEQYF.

V gene TRBV11-2 combines with J gene TRBJ2-3, with D unclear. The CDR3 consists of 16 residues. The germline V gene has CDR1 SGHAT and CDR2 FQNNGV. The V end was cut by 1 base, the J end by 0 bases, with 11 bases between. The CDR3 DNA reads as TGTGCCAGCAGCTTAGGGGCCCAGGTCAGCACAGATACGCAGTATTTT. Amino acids: CASSLGAQVSTDTQYF.